One and the same sample provided the 4 T cell receptor beta chains below, sequenced in a study of CD8+CD57+ T cells in acquired aplastic anemia. TCR beta VDJ and CDR3 were profiled, and genomic DNA was the template. TCRdb called the reads again in MiXCR, with one record for every CDR3 protein. The data hold about 180,000 distinct CDR3 sequences, with around 50% observed a single time. Flow cytometry had shown expanded CD8+CD57+ cells in the patients chosen for sequencing. Sequencing input: sorted CD4+, CD8+, or CD8+CD57+ T cells (not recorded which) from PBMCs. The receptors here all came from a human donor with aplastic anemia.

A single count supports this clonotype. The rearrangement links TRBV20-1 to TRBJ1-5; the D gene is possibly TRBD1 (5 bases). Between the trimmed V and J ends, which lost 3 bases and 2 bases, there was a span of 14 bases. CDR3 length equals 15 residues. Germline values: CDR1 DFQATT, CDR2 SNEGSKA (reference sequence). The CDR3, as DNA: TGCAGTGCTAGGGGGCCGGGAGGGCGCAATCAGCCCCAGCATTTT. Its protein is CSARGPGGRNQPQHF.

In this sample, this clonotype turned up many times. The chain combines TRBV7-3 with TRBJ1-3; D is ambiguous. The V end lost 4 bases, the J end lost 3 bases, and 13 bases lay between the germline ends. The CDR3 has 15 amino acids. Germline CDR1 SGHTA, CDR2 FQGTGA. The CDR3 DNA reads TGTGCCAGCAGCTCCGCCCACCCCGGTGGAAACACCATATATTTT. Amino acids: CASSSAHPGGNTIYF.

As for this clonotype: The CDR3 ends on some other residue instead of the conserved phenylalanine or tryptophan, so this is likely a read error. The chain employs TRBV5-4 and TRBJ1-1, with 10 bases aligning to TRBD1. The germline V gene encodes CDR1 SGHNT and CDR2 YYREEE (reference sequence). The CDR3 runs to 15 residues. Here the CDR3 DNA reads TGTACCAGCAGCTTGTTGGACAGGGGGGACACTGAAGCTTTCCTT. Translation: CTSSLLDRGDTEAFL.

This clonotype was recorded a few times. At one end the junction does not follow the germline gene, possibly because of a read error. The chain recombines TRBV12-3 or TRBV12-4 with TRBJ2-1, with D hard to call. The CDR3 extends over 12 amino acids. CDR3 loop: CAGSSPRNEQFF. The CDR3 DNA is TGTGCCGGCAGTTCCCCAAGAAATGAGCAGTTCTTC.